The 32 T cell receptor beta chains below come from one sample, sequenced in a study of T cells in AML relapse after transplant. Amplification used RNA template and a modified RACE PCR instead of multiplex PCR. Each CDR3 protein gets one entry after TCRdb re-called the PCR reads with MiXCR. The table includes fewer than 4,500 distinct CDR3 sequences, roughly a tenth detected once. The sequences come from bone marrow, either the whole sample or a sorted T cell fraction (not recorded which), collected in complete remission. All receptors come from a human donor who had a stem cell transplant for acute myeloid leukemia. Some T cells here may be from the graft donor.

This clonotype was seen only a few times. The chain has TRBV2 and TRBJ1-5; D unclear. The CDR3 sequence is 14 residues long. V was clipped by 1 base and J by 9 bases, with 13 bases between them. From germline, CDR1 is SNHLY and CDR2 FYNNEI. CDR3 region: CASSEGRMDRPQHF. The CDR3 bases are TGTGCCAGCAGTGAAGGCAGGATGGACCGGCCCCAGCATTTT.

The chain links TRBV7-9 to TRBJ2-2; 9 bases match TRBD2. The CDR3 is 18 residues long. V shed 4 bases and J 6 bases; nucleotides not matched to a gene: 15. The germline V gene encodes CDR1 SEHNR and CDR2 FQNEAQ (reference sequence). The CDR3 DNA reads TGTGCCAGCAGCTCCACATATAGCGGGAGCACGGTCGCCGGGGAGCTGTTTTTT. Protein sequence: CASSSTYSGSTVAGELFF.

In its sample, this clonotype is medium-sized. The chain carries TRBV6-4 and TRBJ2-3, with 14 bases fitting TRBD2. V gave up 0 bases and J gave up 4 bases; unmatched junction bases: 0. Germline V gene lookup returns CDR1 MRHNA and CDR2 SNTAGT. The length of the CDR3 is 16 residues. CDR3 region: CASSDSTSGGADTQYF. As DNA, the CDR3 is TGTGCCAGCAGTGACTCGACTAGCGGGGGGGCAGATACGCAGTATTTT.

This clonotype is medium-sized in the sample. The chain joins TRBV10-3 to TRBJ1-6; TRBD1 aligns across 8 bases. This CDR3 contains 12 residues. V lost 10 bases to trimming and J lost 8 bases; unmatched junction nucleotides: 4. Germline V gene data show CDR1 as ENHRY and CDR2 as SYGVKD. CDR3 bases: TGTGCCACGATGACAGGGGATTCACCCCTCCACTTT. Residues: CATMTGDSPLHF.

Comments on this clonotype: This may come from a read error, since a much larger clone is one base off. The chain combines TRBV18 with TRBJ1-1; D remains ambiguous. This CDR3 is 15 amino acids long. CDR1 KGHSH and CDR2 LQKENI come from the germline V gene. The CDR3 here is CASSPRQAGNPEAFF. The CDR3 bases are TGTGCCAGCTCACCACGTCAGGCGGGGAACCCTGAAGCTTTCTTT.

The J gene is TRBJ2-7, the V gene TRBV11-2; a weak D match, TRBD1 (5 bases). This CDR3 region has 12 residues. Germline V lookup: CDR1 SGHAT, CDR2 FQNNGV. Trimming left V 1 base short and J 9 bases short, with 10 bases between. The CDR3 is CASSLGDRVQYF. CDR3 sequence (DNA): TGTGCCAGCAGCTTAGGAGACAGAGTGCAGTACTTC. Complete variable domain (other parts from reference TRBV11-2 and TRBJ2-7): EAGVAQSPRYKIIEKRQSVAFWCNPISGHATLYWYQQILGQGPKLLIQFQNNGVVDDSQLPKDRFSAERLKGVDSTLKIQPAKLEDSAVYLCASSLGDRVQYFGPGTRLTVT.

This clonotype came up many times. The V call is TRBV28, the J call TRBJ1-1, with TRBD1 matching 7 bases. Germline CDR1 is MDHEN and CDR2 is SYDVKM. Trimming removed 3 bases from V and 5 bases from J; junction bases left unmatched: 6. This CDR3 region has 14 residues. CDR3 residues: CASSLDDRATEAFF. In nucleotides, the CDR3 is TGTGCCAGCAGTTTGGACGACAGGGCAACTGAAGCTTTCTTT.

This clonotype rates as medium-sized. The chain links TRBV4-3 to TRBJ2-2, with TRBD2 as a possible D gene (6 bases). The ends were cut back, 0 bases at V and 5 bases at J, with 16 bases in the middle. CDR1 and CDR2 (germline): LGHNA, YSLEER. CDR3 length: 17 residues. The CDR3 DNA reads TGCGCCAGCAGCCAAGATGGGCGGGGCGCGGTGACCGGGGAGCTGTTTTTT. It specifies CASSQDGRGAVTGELFF.

This clonotype is termed medium-sized. The J gene is TRBJ2-5, the V gene TRBV6-2 or TRBV6-3; D gene unclear. This CDR3 is 15 amino acids long. The ends were cut back, 4 bases at V and 3 bases at J, with 15 bases in the middle. Germline CDR1 reads MNHEY; CDR2 reads SVGEGT. The chain's CDR3 is CASSSTRESEETQYF. DNA of the CDR3: TGTGCCAGCAGTTCAACTCGTGAGTCAGAAGAGACCCAGTACTTC.

CDR3 nucleotide sequence: TGTGCCAGCAGCGTAGGGGAGGGGGAGCAGTACTTC. Amino acids: CASSVGEGEQYF. The chain carries TRBV9 and TRBJ2-7, with TRBD2 identical over 7 bases. V shed 0 bases and J 7 bases; nucleotides not matched to a gene: 1. CDR1 is SGDLS, CDR2 YYNGEE, per germline. The CDR3 length is 12 residues.

This clonotype is judged medium-sized. This chain connects TRBV4-3 to TRBJ2-2, with 8 bases aligning to TRBD2. The CDR3 spans 18 residues. Trimming at V came to 2 bases and at J to 5 bases, leaving 13 bases not matched to a gene. The germline gives CDR1 LGHNA, CDR2 YSLEER. The CDR3 sequence: CASSQSITGGRGTGELFF. The CDR3, as DNA: TGCGCCAGCAGCCAAAGTATAACGGGGGGGCGGGGTACCGGGGAGCTGTTTTTT.

Sample share makes this clonotype medium-sized (0.01 to 0.1%). The chain combines TRBV10-3 with TRBJ2-3, with a possible D match to TRBD2 (5 bases). The V gene's germline CDR1 is ENHRY and CDR2 SYGVKD. The V gene lost 0 bases and the J gene lost 6 bases, with 7 bases spanning the gap. The CDR3 has 13 amino acids. This CDR3 reads CAISESGVDTQYF. The CDR3 coding sequence is TGTGCCATCAGTGAGTCCGGGGTTGATACGCAGTATTTT.

By frequency in the sample, this clonotype is medium-sized (0.01 to 0.1%). V usage is TRBV10-1 and J usage is TRBJ2-7, with D unresolved. With 3 bases removed from V and 7 bases from J, the gap between germline ends came to 10 bases. Per germline, CDR1 WNHNN and CDR2 SYGVQD (reference sequence). CDR3 length: 12 residues. Written as DNA, the CDR3 is TGCGCCAGCAGTGAACGGATGATGGAGCAGTACTTC. Its translation: CASSERMMEQYF.

In this sample, this clonotype turned up a few times. The J gene is TRBJ1-5, the V gene TRBV11-2; tentative D call: TRBD1 (6 bases). The ends were cut back, 6 bases at V and 1 base at J, with 13 bases in the middle. Germline CDR1 SGHAT, CDR2 FQNNGV. This CDR3 comprises 15 residues. The CDR3 region is CASSDGTTSNQPQHF. The CDR3 DNA follows: TGTGCCAGCAGTGACGGGACAACAAGCAATCAGCCCCAGCATTTT.

This clonotype is deemed medium-sized. The CDR3 here is CATATDRGSEQYF. The CDR3 nucleotides read TGTGCCACCGCCACGGACAGGGGCTCCGAGCAGTACTTC. This chain joins TRBV6-2 or TRBV6-3 and TRBJ2-7, with TRBD1 matching 9 bases. CDR1 and CDR2 from the germline V gene are MNHEY and SVGEGT. CDR3 length: 13 residues. J lost 6 bases, V lost 10 bases, and 10 bases had no gene match.

In its sample, this clonotype was seen many times. The chain carries TRBV12-3 or TRBV12-4 and TRBJ2-2; D unresolved. This CDR3 is 12 amino acids long. V lost 5 bases and J 5 bases, leaving 6 bases between the germline ends. The CDR3 region is CASSLPTGELFF. The CDR3 nucleotides read TGTGCCAGCAGTCTTCCTACCGGGGAGCTGTTTTTT.

In its sample, this clonotype was seen many times. The chain links TRBV13 to TRBJ1-2; tentative D call: TRBD1 (5 bases). CDR1 and CDR2 (germline): PRHDT, FYEKMQ (reference sequence). The CDR3 extends over 14 amino acids. The V end was cut by 4 bases, the J end by 1 base, with 10 bases between. The CDR3 DNA reads as TGTGCCAGCAGCTCCAATGGGGGTAACTATGGCTACACCTTC. This encodes CASSSNGGNYGYTF.

This clonotype is termed medium-sized. The chain joins TRBV4-3 to TRBJ2-7; 9 nucleotides agree with TRBD1. The CDR3 loop spans 15 amino acids. Trimming cost V 0 bases and J 3 bases; bases outside gene matches: 3. CDR1 LGHNA and CDR2 YSLEER come from the germline V gene. The CDR3 DNA follows: TGCGCCAGCAGCCAAGATGGACAGGGGAACTACGAGCAGTACTTC. Protein sequence: CASSQDGQGNYEQYF.

This clonotype ranks as medium-sized. The chain has TRBV29-1 and TRBJ2-5; possible D gene TRBD2, 5 bases. Germline V gene lookup returns CDR1 SQVTM and CDR2 ANQGSEA. The CDR3 is made up of 11 amino acids. V gave up 2 bases and J gave up 5 bases, with 6 bases separating them. As DNA, the CDR3 is TGCAGCGTTGAAACGGGGGAGACCCAGTACTTC. Its protein is CSVETGETQYF.

The genes are TRBV28 and TRBJ2-5; maybe TRBD2 (6 bases). The CDR3 is 14 amino acids. Germline V gene data show CDR1 as MDHEN and CDR2 as SYDVKM. Trimming left V 3 bases short and J 2 bases short, with 10 bases between. This chain's CDR3 is CASSFGLAQETQYF. Written as DNA, the CDR3 is TGTGCCAGCAGTTTCGGTCTAGCGCAAGAGACCCAGTACTTC.

A few counts support this clonotype. This chain joins TRBV7-9 and TRBJ2-4; a weak D match, TRBD1 (5 bases). Trimming removed 0 bases from V and 13 bases from J, with 16 bases in between. The CDR3 extends over 14 amino acids. CDR1 SEHNR and CDR2 FQNEAQ come from the germline V gene (reference sequence). For the CDR3, the DNA is TGTGCCAGCAGCTTAGCGGTTGCCGGCGACAGACAGTACTTC. Protein product: CASSLAVAGDRQYF.

This clonotype is deemed medium-sized. V and J are TRBV14 and TRBJ2-7, with 11 positions matching TRBD2. V lost 4 bases and J lost 3; bases outside the gene matches: 5. The CDR3 consists of 15 residues. The V gene's germline CDR1 is SGHDN and CDR2 FVKESK. The CDR3 nucleotides are TGTGCCAGCAGCCCCTTAGCGGGGGGGAGCTACGAGCAGTACTTC. It specifies CASSPLAGGSYEQYF.

The chain combines TRBV20-1 with TRBJ2-2, with 8 bases lining up with TRBD2. Trimming cost V 3 bases and J 0 bases; bases outside gene matches: 6. Germline lookup yields CDR1 DFQATT and CDR2 SNEGSKA (reference sequence). The CDR3 is 16 residues long. CDR3 coding DNA: TGCAGTGCTAGGGGGTTAGCGGGGACGAACACCGGGGAGCTGTTTTTT. Translation: CSARGLAGTNTGELFF.

The chain recombines TRBV4-3 with TRBJ2-5; 8 bases are shared with TRBD1. Losses at the gene ends were 1 base for V and 2 bases for J; bases not matched to a gene: 6. This CDR3 is 16 amino acids long. The germline gives CDR1 LGHNA, CDR2 YSLEER. CDR3 amino acids: CASSQGVHRGQETQYF. The CDR3 DNA is TGCGCCAGCAGCCAAGGGGTTCACAGGGGGCAAGAGACCCAGTACTTC.

Of note for this clonotype: This may be a read error, as it is one base from a much larger clone. The chain combines TRBV7-9 with TRBJ2-7, with a possible D match to TRBD2 (5 bases). CDR1 and CDR2 (germline): SEHNR, FQNEAQ (reference sequence). The CDR3 has 14 residues. DNA of the CDR3: TGTGCCAACAGCCCCGGGCGGGTATCCTACGAGCAGTACTTC. It encodes CANSPGRVSYEQYF.

Within the sample, this clonotype is medium-sized. This chain links TRBV7-2 with TRBJ2-3; D may be TRBD2 (6 bases). This CDR3 region has 15 residues. Between the trimmed V and J ends, which lost 5 bases and 2 bases, there was a span of 14 bases. The germline V gene encodes CDR1 SGHTA and CDR2 FQGNSA. The CDR3 nucleotides read TGTGCCAGCAGCAGATCCGGGACTTACACAGATACGCAGTATTTT. Its protein is CASSRSGTYTDTQYF.

The chain recombines TRBV5-1 with TRBJ2-2, with 9 bases that match TRBD1. Trimming cost V 4 bases and J 2 bases; bases outside gene matches: 9. This CDR3 contains 17 residues. Germline V gives CDR1 SGHRS, CDR2 YFSETQ. CDR3 region: CASSTKLTGGNTGELFF. CDR3 bases: TGCGCCAGCAGCACCAAGCTGACAGGGGGAAACACCGGGGAGCTGTTTTTT.

About this clonotype: A read error may be the cause here, since a much bigger clone is one base away. The chain links TRBV20-1 to TRBJ1-1; possible D gene TRBD1, 5 bases. Trimming removed 5 bases at V and 7 bases at J, with 20 bases between. The CDR3 has 14 amino acids. Germline V gene lookup returns CDR1 DFQATT and CDR2 SNEGSKA (reference sequence). The CDR3, as DNA: TGCAGTGCTGAAAACCGGGACGGGGGACGTGAAGCTTTCTTT. The encoded protein is CSAENRDGGREAFF.

This clonotype was observed at least ten times. The CDR3 DNA is TGTGCCAGCAGCCAATATTCAGGGCCCTACGAGCAGTACTTC. It encodes CASSQYSGPYEQYF. The rearrangement uses TRBV14 and TRBJ2-7, with a possible D match to TRBD1 (5 bases). Deletions cut 2 bases from V and 2 bases from J, with 10 bases between. The CDR3 is 14 residues long. Looked up from germline, CDR1 is SGHDN and CDR2 is FVKESK.

This clonotype showed up many times. This chain's CDR3 is CASIQGLAGTEQYF. The CDR3 coding sequence is TGTGCCAGCATCCAGGGACTAGCGGGGACCGAGCAGTACTTC. This rearrangement joins TRBV6-2 or TRBV6-3 to TRBJ2-7, with 13 bases identical to TRBD2. The CDR3 contains 14 residues. Germline assignment: CDR1 MNHEY and CDR2 SVGEGT. V lost 7 bases to trimming and J lost 6 bases; unmatched junction nucleotides: 6.

A note on this clonotype: A clone one base away is much larger, so this may be a read error. V and J are TRBV5-5 and TRBJ1-5, with a weak D call TRBD1 (5 bases). The CDR3 consists of 15 residues. In germline, CDR1 is SGHKS, CDR2 YYEKEE (reference sequence). As DNA, the CDR3 is TGTGTCAGCAGCTTGAGGCAGGGAAGCAATCAGCCCCAGCATTTT. Translating it yields CVSSLRQGSNQPQHF.

This clonotype was seen at least ten times. V is TRBV7-2 and J is TRBJ2-2; TRBD1 aligns across 11 bases. V lost 5 bases, J lost 6 bases, and 2 bases stayed unmatched. The CDR3 length is 14 residues. Germline-derived CDR1 and CDR2 are SGHTA and FQGNSA. CDR3 nucleotide sequence: TGTGCCAGCAGCCAGGGACAGGGGGCCGGGGAGCTGTTTTTT. This encodes CASSQGQGAGELFF.